This entry concerns a single T cell receptor (beta chain). These data come from a study of technical replicates of blood from a handful of donors. Deletions cut 1 base from V and 4 bases from J, with 10 bases between. Germline V gives CDR1 SEHNR, CDR2 FQNEAQ (reference sequence). This CDR3 is 14 amino acids long. Measured with immunoSEQ multiplex PCR; TCRdb has only the in-frame clones, and not every one. This table holds 45,000 to 60,000 clones, around 96% found once. The chain links TRBV7-9 to TRBJ1-2; D is undetermined. The TCR originated in a human donor in good health. The sequencing input was T cells isolated from PBMCs. The DNA for the CDR3 is TGTGCCAGCAGCTTAGGCGGGCTCGGCTATGGCTACACCTTC. Translation: CASSLGGLGYGYTF.